Sequencing of this T cell receptor beta chain was carried out in a study of shared clonotypes between healthy human individuals. The V and J ends lost 4 bases and 5 bases respectively, with 11 bases between them. This CDR3 region has 13 residues. Germline V gives CDR1 MGHRA, CDR2 YSYEKL. With regard to this clone: Its matching antigen is unknown.

Study results and caveats: Several donors held approximately 4.6% of naive CD4 clonotypes in common. Owing to a small donor count, the genetic and exposure-history diversity represented was limited.

The authors distributed each subset's genomic DNA evenly over several immunoSEQ plates. Sorted-subset replicate PCRs used about 200 ng DNA, about 30,000 T cell genomes. Sequencing used immunoSEQ multiplex PCR; TCRdb keeps in-frame clones, though not all of them. The profile shows roughly 2,000,000 clones, approximately 95% of them singletons. Naive CD8 cells lacked CD45RO and underwent positive selection for CCR7, leaving out terminally differentiated effector memory CD45RA+ cells. The receptor was isolated from a man aged 18 to 30 in good health. The specimen was naive CD8+ T cells sorted from blood. The V call is TRBV4-1, the J call TRBJ2-5; either TRBD1 or TRBD2 may supply D (5 bases each). The CDR3 nucleotides read TGCGCCAGCAGCCCGGGGCCAGCCGAGACCCAGTACTTC. This encodes CASSPGPAETQYF.